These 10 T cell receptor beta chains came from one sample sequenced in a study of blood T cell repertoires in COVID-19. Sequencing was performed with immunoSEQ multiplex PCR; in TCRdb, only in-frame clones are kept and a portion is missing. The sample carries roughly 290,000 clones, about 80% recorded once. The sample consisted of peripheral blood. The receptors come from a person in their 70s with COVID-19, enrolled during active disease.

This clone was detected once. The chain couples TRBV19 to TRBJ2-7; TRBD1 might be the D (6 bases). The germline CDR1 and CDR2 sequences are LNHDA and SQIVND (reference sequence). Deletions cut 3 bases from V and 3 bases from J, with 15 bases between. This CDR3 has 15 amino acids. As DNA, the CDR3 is TGTGCCAGTAGTATCACCGGGACACTTCGCTACGAGCAGTACTTC. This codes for CASSITGTLRYEQYF.

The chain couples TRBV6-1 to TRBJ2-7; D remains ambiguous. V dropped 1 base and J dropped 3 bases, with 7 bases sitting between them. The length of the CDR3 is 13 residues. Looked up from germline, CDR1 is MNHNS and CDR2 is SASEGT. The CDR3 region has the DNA TGTGCCAGCAGTGAAGTCAGGAACTACGAGCAGTACTTC. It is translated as CASSEVRNYEQYF.

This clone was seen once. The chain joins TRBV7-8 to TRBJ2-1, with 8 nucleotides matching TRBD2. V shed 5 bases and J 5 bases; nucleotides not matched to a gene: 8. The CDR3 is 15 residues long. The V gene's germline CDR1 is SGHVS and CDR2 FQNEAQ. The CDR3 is CASSPLGSGDNEQFF. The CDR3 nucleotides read TGTGCCAGCAGCCCCCTGGGTAGCGGGGACAATGAGCAGTTCTTC.

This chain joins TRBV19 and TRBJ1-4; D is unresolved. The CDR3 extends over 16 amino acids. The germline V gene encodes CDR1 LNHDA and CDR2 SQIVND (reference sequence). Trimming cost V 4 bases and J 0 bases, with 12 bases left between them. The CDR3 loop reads CASSTRKIATNEKLFF. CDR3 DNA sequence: TGTGCCAGTAGTACCAGGAAGATTGCAACTAATGAAAAACTGTTTTTT.

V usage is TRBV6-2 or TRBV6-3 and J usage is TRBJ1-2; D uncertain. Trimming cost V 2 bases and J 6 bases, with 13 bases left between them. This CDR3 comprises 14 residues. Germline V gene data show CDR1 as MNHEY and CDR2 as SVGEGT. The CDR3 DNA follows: TGTGCCAGCAGTTACGAGTCATCGTTCCATGGCTACACCTTC. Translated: CASSYESSFHGYTF.

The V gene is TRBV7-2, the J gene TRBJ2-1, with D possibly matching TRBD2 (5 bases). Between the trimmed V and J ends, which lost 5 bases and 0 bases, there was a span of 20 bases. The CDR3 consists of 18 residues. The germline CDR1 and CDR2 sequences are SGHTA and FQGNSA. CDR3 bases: TGTGCCAGCAGCCCCAGGTTTACCCGGGGAAGCTCCTACAATGAGCAGTTCTTC. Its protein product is CASSPRFTRGSSYNEQFF.

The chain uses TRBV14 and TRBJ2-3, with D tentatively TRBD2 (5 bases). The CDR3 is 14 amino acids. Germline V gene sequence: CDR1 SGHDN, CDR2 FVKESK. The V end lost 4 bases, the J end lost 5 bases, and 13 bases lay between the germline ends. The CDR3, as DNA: TGTGCCAGCAGCCGCGGGTCGTTGGAAGATACGCAGTATTTT. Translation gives CASSRGSLEDTQYF.

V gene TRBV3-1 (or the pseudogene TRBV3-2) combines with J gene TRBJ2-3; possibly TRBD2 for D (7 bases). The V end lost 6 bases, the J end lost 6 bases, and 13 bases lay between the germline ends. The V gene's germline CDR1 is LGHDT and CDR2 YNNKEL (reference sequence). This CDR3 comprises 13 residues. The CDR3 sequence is CASRGGGSDTQYF. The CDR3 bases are TGTGCCAGCAGGGGGGGCGGGAGTGATACGCAGTATTTT.

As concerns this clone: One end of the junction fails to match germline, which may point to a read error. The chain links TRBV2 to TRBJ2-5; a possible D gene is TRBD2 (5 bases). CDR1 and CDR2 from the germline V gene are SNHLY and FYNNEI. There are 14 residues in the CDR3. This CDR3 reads CASSENPGSLGPNF. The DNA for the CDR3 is TGTGCCAGCAGTGAAAATCCGGGATCATTAGGCCCTAACTTC.

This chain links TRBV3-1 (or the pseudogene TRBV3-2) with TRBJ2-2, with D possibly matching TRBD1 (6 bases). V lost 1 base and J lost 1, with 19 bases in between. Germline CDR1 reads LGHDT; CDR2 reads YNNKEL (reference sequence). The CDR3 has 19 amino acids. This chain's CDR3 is CASSQVFQGIVMNTGELFF. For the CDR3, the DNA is TGTGCCAGCAGCCAAGTCTTCCAGGGGATCGTAATGAACACCGGGGAGCTGTTTTTT.